This T cell receptor (beta chain) appears in the sequencing data of a study of blood T cell repertoires in COVID-19. Study overall: Some COVID-19 samples were acute and others convalescent; all came from the United States, Italy and Spain. Sample material is recorded as cDNA or gDNA derived from T cells, B-cell-depleted T cells, or PBMCs.

This CDR3 has 22 residues. With V trimmed by 4 bases and J by 6 bases, 30 bases remained unmatched. Germline values: CDR1 SGHVS, CDR2 FQNEAQ. Per the authors' pipeline: Researchers report that nucleated cell counts were estimated from reference gene primer amplification. Clones were sequenced by immunoSEQ multiplex PCR, and TCRdb holds only the in-frame ones, with some missing. V and J calls and clone size are given by that table; D and trimming were obtained from the DNA. This sample has approximately 140,000 clones, with about 90% found just once. The sequenced sample was peripheral blood. V usage is TRBV7-8 and J usage is TRBJ2-3, with TRBD1 matching over 8 bases. This sequence was found in a woman in her sixties or seventies with active or convalescent COVID-19. The CDR3 spells CASSSPFSSTGALPRGWDTQYF. The CDR3 coding sequence is TGTGCCAGCAGCTCGCCCTTTTCTTCGACAGGGGCCCTACCGCGCGGGTGGGATACGCAGTATTTT.